Below, 26 T cell receptor beta chains from the same sample are listed, as sequenced in a study of blood T cell repertoires in COVID-19. TCRdb's table, derived via immunoSEQ multiplex PCR, lists solely in-frame clones and lacks some. The table records around 250,000 clones, around nine tenths of them present only once. The material sequenced was peripheral blood. The receptors stem from a woman in her 70s with active or convalescent COVID-19.

V usage is TRBV20-1 and J usage is TRBJ1-2; D unresolved. CDR3 length equals 14 residues. The germline V and J ends were trimmed by 3 bases and 4 bases, with 15 bases remaining between them. Germline V lookup: CDR1 DFQATT, CDR2 SNEGSKA (reference sequence). The CDR3 DNA is TGCAGTGCTAGTAGTCAGAAATCCTTCTATGGCTACACCTTC. This gives the protein CSASSQKSFYGYTF.

This sequence joins TRBV19 and TRBJ1-1, with TRBD1 identical over 10 bases. Germline CDR1 LNHDA, CDR2 SQIVND (reference sequence). V trimming: 6 bases; J trimming: 5 bases; junction bases outside the gene matches: 6. This CDR3 is built from 14 residues. As DNA, the CDR3 is TGTGCCAGTAGACAGACAGGGGGCGGAACTGAAGCTTTCTTT. This encodes CASRQTGGGTEAFF.

This rearrangement joins TRBV19 to TRBJ2-7; 8 bases fit TRBD1. Germline CDR1 reads LNHDA; CDR2 reads SQIVND (reference sequence). The V segment lost 1 base and the J segment 6 bases; nucleotides outside the gene matches: 5. CDR3 length equals 14 residues. This chain's CDR3 is CASSIGTGSTEQYF. For the CDR3, the DNA is TGTGCCAGTAGTATAGGGACAGGGTCGACCGAGCAGTACTTC. Combining the CDR3 with reference TRBV19 and TRBJ2-7 gives the whole variable domain DGGITQSPKYLFRKEGQNVTLSCEQNLNHDAMYWYRQDPGQGLRLIYYSQIVNDFQKGDIAEGYSVSREKKESFPLTVTSAQKNPTAFYLCASSIGTGSTEQYFGPGTRLTVT.

The chain has TRBV7-2 and TRBJ2-7; TRBD1 matches 8 bases. CDR3 size: 15 residues. Germline values: CDR1 SGHTA, CDR2 FQGNSA. After removal of 3 bases from V and 2 bases from J, the junction contained 6 bases not matched to a gene. The chain's CDR3 is CASSFSGTGTYEQYF. CDR3 DNA: TGTGCCAGCAGCTTCAGTGGGACAGGAACCTACGAGCAGTACTTC.

The CDR3 DNA follows: TGCGCCAGCAGCCAAGATCGTTCCGGGGGCTATGGCTACACCTTC. Translated, it gives CASSQDRSGGYGYTF. This rearrangement joins TRBV4-3 to TRBJ1-2, with D perhaps TRBD1 (5 bases). This CDR3 region has 15 residues. Germline CDR1 and CDR2: LGHNA and YSLEER. V was pared by 0 bases and J by 4 bases, with 12 bases between.

This chain joins TRBV29-1 and TRBJ2-3; TRBD1 matches at 8 bases. Unmatched junction bases numbered 6, after V lost 5 bases and J lost 2 bases. CDR3 length: 14 residues. Germline V lookup: CDR1 SQVTM, CDR2 ANQGSEA. The CDR3 DNA reads as TGCAGCGTTTTGGGACAGGTGTCCACAGATACGCAGTATTTT. This sequence encodes CSVLGQVSTDTQYF.

The rearrangement uses TRBV6-2 or TRBV6-3 and TRBJ2-7; 9 bases agree with TRBD2. Per germline, CDR1 MNHEY and CDR2 SVGEGT. The length of the CDR3 is 13 residues. V dropped 4 bases and J dropped 7; count of bases not matched to a gene: 5. CDR3 bases: TGTGCCAGCAGTTCGGCGGGGGGGCCAGAGCAGTACTTC. This sequence encodes CASSSAGGPEQYF.

The count of this clone is one. The chain couples TRBV6-5 to TRBJ1-2; D is unresolved. V shed 6 bases and J shed 7 bases, with 21 bases lying between them. Germline CDR1 and CDR2: MNHEY and SVGAGI. The CDR3 covers 15 residues. The CDR3 loop reads CASSDKTLAGSGYTF. The CDR3 DNA is TGTGCCAGCAGCGACAAGACGTTAGCCGGGAGTGGCTACACCTTC.

The genes are TRBV21-1 and TRBJ1-4. TRBV21-1 is shown as a pseudogene. The CDR3 totals 15 residues. CDR3 protein: CASSSGTDLREKLFF. In nucleotides, the CDR3 is TGTGCCAGCAGCAGCGGGACGGACTTGAGGGAAAAACTGTTTTTT.

The chain couples TRBV13 to TRBJ1-1, with 8 bases aligning to TRBD1. The germline gives CDR1 PRHDT, CDR2 FYEKMQ (reference sequence). V lost 4 bases and J lost 1; bases outside the gene matches: 2. CDR3 length: 14 residues. CDR3 in DNA: TGTGCCAGCAGCTCCGGGACAGGGAACACTGAAGCTTTCTTT. Translation: CASSSGTGNTEAFF.

J is TRBJ1-2 and V is TRBV5-1; tentatively, D is TRBD1 (6 bases). Trimming took off 4 bases at V and 0 bases at J, with 13 bases between the two ends. CDR1 is SGHRS, CDR2 YFSETQ, per germline. The CDR3 has 15 amino acids. CDR3 sequence: CASSLEGVTNYGYTF. The CDR3 DNA follows: TGCGCCAGCAGCCTGGAGGGGGTCACTAACTATGGCTACACCTTC.

The J gene is TRBJ1-1, the V gene TRBV27; 9 bases agree with TRBD1. The CDR3 has 15 amino acids. V was pared by 0 bases and J by 10 bases, with 9 bases of the junction left unmatched. Per germline, CDR1 MNHEY and CDR2 SMNVEV (reference sequence). The CDR3 reads CASSLSGGTGGRAFF. DNA for the CDR3: TGTGCCAGCAGTTTATCGGGGGGAACAGGGGGCCGAGCTTTCTTT.

J is TRBJ1-2 and V is TRBV14; TRBD1 is a possible D gene (6 bases). V shed 2 bases and J shed 5 bases, with 9 bases lying between them. This CDR3 comprises 13 residues. Germline V gives CDR1 SGHDN, CDR2 FVKESK. CDR3 loop: CASSQYRAYGYTF. CDR3 nucleotides: TGTGCCAGCAGCCAATACAGGGCTTATGGCTACACCTTC. The whole variable domain, remainder taken from reference TRBV14 and TRBJ1-2, is EAGVTQFPSHSVIEKGQTVTLRCDPISGHDNLYWYRRVMGKEIKFLLHFVKESKQDESGMPNNRFLAERTGGTYSTLKVQPAELEDSGVYFCASSQYRAYGYTFGSGTRLTVV.

This clone was found once. The chain is built from TRBV10-1 and TRBJ2-1; 7 nucleotides line up with TRBD2. Unmatched junction bases numbered 2, after V lost 3 bases and J lost 3 bases. CDR1 WNHNN and CDR2 SYGVQD come from the germline V gene (reference sequence). This CDR3 has 14 residues. CDR3 nucleotide sequence: TGCGCCAGCAGTGAACTAGCGAACTACAATGAGCAGTTCTTC. This encodes CASSELANYNEQFF.

V gene TRBV27 combines with J gene TRBJ1-5; D unresolved. V dropped 4 bases and J dropped 4 bases, with 14 bases sitting between them. There are 15 residues in the CDR3. Germline V gives CDR1 MNHEY, CDR2 SMNVEV (reference sequence). CDR3 loop: CASSWTPTMNQPQHF. CDR3 bases: TGTGCCAGCAGTTGGACTCCGACAATGAATCAGCCCCAGCATTTT.

The chain is built from TRBV12-5 and TRBJ1-1; TRBD1 aligns across 9 bases. Looked up from germline, CDR1 is LGHNT and CDR2 is FRNRAP. Trimming cost V 7 bases and J 12 bases; bases outside gene matches: 12. The CDR3 is made up of 13 amino acids. The CDR3 sequence is CASALALGTGTFF. CDR3 DNA sequence: TGTGCTAGTGCTCTCGCCCTCGGGACAGGGACTTTCTTT.

The V gene is TRBV7-2, the J gene TRBJ2-7, with TRBD1 matching 10 bases. The CDR3 contains 15 residues. With 5 bases clipped from V and 3 bases from J, the junction kept 7 bases outside the gene matches. The germline gives CDR1 SGHTA, CDR2 FQGNSA. The CDR3 is CASSQIRTGGYEQYF. CDR3 DNA sequence: TGTGCCAGCAGCCAGATAAGGACAGGGGGCTACGAGCAGTACTTC.

CDR3 in amino acids: CSVCTGGSWNEQFF. DNA of the CDR3: TGCAGCGTTTGTACAGGGGGCTCGTGGAATGAGCAGTTCTTC. The chain employs TRBV29-1 and TRBJ2-1, with 9 bases that match TRBD1. Germline values: CDR1 SQVTM, CDR2 ANQGSEA. The CDR3 has 14 amino acids. V trimming: 5 bases; J trimming: 7 bases; junction bases outside the gene matches: 9.

The CDR3 DNA is TGTGCCAGCAGCTTAGGGGGGGGGCCCACTGAAGCTTTCTTT. Amino acid sequence: CASSLGGGPTEAFF. The chain combines TRBV11-2 with TRBJ1-1, with a tentative D call TRBD1 (6 bases). This CDR3 is 14 amino acids long. The germline CDR1 and CDR2 sequences are SGHAT and FQNNGV. Trimming shortened V by 1 base and J by 4 bases, and 10 bases separated the two germline ends.

CDR3 region: CASSSRQDDEQYF. The CDR3 region has the DNA TGTGCCAGCAGCTCCCGACAGGATGACGAGCAGTACTTC. The V gene is TRBV11-2, the J gene TRBJ2-7, with a weak D call TRBD1 (6 bases). V dropped 4 bases and J dropped 5 bases, with 12 bases sitting between them. Germline assignment: CDR1 SGHAT and CDR2 FQNNGV. The CDR3 is made up of 13 amino acids.

The V gene is TRBV24-1, the J gene TRBJ1-1; no clear D gene. The germline V gene encodes CDR1 KGHDR and CDR2 SFDVKD. Trimming left V 4 bases short and J 6 bases short, with 8 bases between. This CDR3 spans 12 amino acids. This chain's CDR3 is CATSEGSAEAFF. In DNA, the CDR3 is TGTGCCACCAGTGAGGGTAGCGCTGAAGCTTTCTTT.

This clone was found a few times. The V gene is TRBV7-3, the J gene TRBJ2-2; TRBD2 is a possible D gene (7 bases). The CDR3 totals 16 residues. Trimming cost V 2 bases and J 4 bases, with 14 bases left between them. CDR1 is SGHTA and CDR2 is FQGTGA in the germline V gene. The CDR3 DNA reads TGTGCCAGCAGCTTAGGGGGGGCCGCGGTCACCGGGGAGCTGTTTTTT. It yields the protein CASSLGGAAVTGELFF.

The genes are TRBV6-6 and TRBJ2-7, with D maybe TRBD2 (6 bases). V lost 4 bases and J lost 2, with 18 bases in between. Germline CDR1 reads MNHNY; CDR2 reads SVGAGI (reference sequence). The CDR3 consists of 16 residues. CDR3 coding DNA: TGTGCCAGCAGTTCTCCCAGGGAGGAAAAAGCCTACGAGCAGTACTTC. It codes for CASSSPREEKAYEQYF.

The rearrangement links TRBV7-3 to TRBJ2-7, with a tentative D call TRBD2 (5 bases). The germline V gene has CDR1 SGHTA and CDR2 FQGTGA. Trimming took 2 bases from V and 12 from J, leaving 14 bases between them. This CDR3 spans 12 amino acids. The CDR3 protein is CASSLSEGVAYF. In nucleotides, the CDR3 is TGTGCCAGCAGCTTATCAGAGGGTGTGGCGTACTTC.

The chain combines TRBV6-1 with TRBJ1-1; 7 bases map to TRBD1. V lost 3 bases to trimming and J lost 11 bases; unmatched junction nucleotides: 9. CDR1 MNHNS and CDR2 SASEGT come from the germline V gene. CDR3 length equals 13 residues. Written as DNA, the CDR3 is TGTGCCAGCAGTGATTTTGAGGGGGCTAGGGCTTTCTTT. It translates to CASSDFEGARAFF.

Note on this clone: Sequence at one end of the junction differs from germline and may be a read error. The chain recombines TRBV6-5 with TRBJ1-2, with 7 bases that match TRBD1. Germline CDR1 and CDR2: MNHEY and SVGAGI. CDR3 size: 15 residues. The CDR3 DNA reads TGTGCCAGCAGTCGAATGACAGGGTTTAACCATGGCTACACCTTC. Its protein is CASSRMTGFNHGYTF.